Presented here are 10 T cell receptor beta chains from one specimen sequenced in a study of cytomegalovirus exposure and HLA in healthy donors. The PCR had 60 Vbeta and 13 Jbeta primers. Assay used: immunoSEQ multiplex PCR; TCRdb lists only in-frame clones, some missing. The profile covers approximately 180,000 clones, with around 81% appearing a single time and around 2% taken by the ten largest. The sequencing sample was made of PBMCs. These receptors all come from a man between 18 and 29 years old in good health and CMV-seronegative.

The rearrangement links TRBV7-9 to TRBJ2-5, with 8 bases matching TRBD2. Per germline, CDR1 SEHNR and CDR2 FQNEAQ (reference sequence). CDR3 size: 16 residues. The J segment lost 2 bases and the V segment lost 3 bases, leaving 8 bases of the junction unmatched. CDR3 region: CASSFISGGTQETQYF. CDR3 nucleotides: TGTGCCAGCAGCTTCATCAGCGGGGGCACTCAAGAGACCCAGTACTTC.

The chain links TRBV6-6 to TRBJ2-1; TRBD2 is a possible D gene (5 bases). The V gene's germline CDR1 is MNHNY and CDR2 SVGAGI (reference sequence). The CDR3 runs 14 residues. V lost 3 bases and J 4 bases, leaving 10 bases between the germline ends. CDR3 DNA sequence: TGTGCCAGCAGTTATGAGGGTCTGTACAATGAGCAGTTCTTC. It specifies CASSYEGLYNEQFF.

This chain uses TRBV30 with TRBJ2-7, with 9 bases matching TRBD1. Germline CDR1 is GTSNPN and CDR2 is SVGIG (reference sequence). Trimming cost V 7 bases and J 3 bases; bases outside gene matches: 7. The CDR3 extends over 13 amino acids. Here the CDR3 reads CASYGDRDYEQYF. CDR3 coding DNA: TGTGCCTCTTACGGGGACAGGGACTACGAGCAGTACTTC.

The chain employs TRBV5-6 and TRBJ2-7; 8 bases line up with TRBD2. This CDR3 spans 16 amino acids. The junction had 9 bases not matched to a gene; V was cut back by 4 bases and J by 0 bases. Germline V gives CDR1 SGHDT, CDR2 YYEEEE. The CDR3 region has the DNA TGTGCCAGCAGCGCCCCCCCAGCGGGAGTCTCCTACGAGCAGTACTTC. Amino acid sequence: CASSAPPAGVSYEQYF.

The chain uses TRBV19 and TRBJ2-7; TRBD1 is a possible D gene (5 bases). The CDR3 is made up of 13 amino acids. V lost 6 bases to trimming and J lost 3 bases, with 12 bases between them. The germline V gene encodes CDR1 LNHDA and CDR2 SQIVND (reference sequence). The CDR3 spells CASSSRRDYEQYF. CDR3 DNA: TGTGCCAGTAGCTCTCGCAGGGACTACGAGCAGTACTTC.

The V gene is TRBV5-1, the J gene TRBJ2-5, with D maybe TRBD1 (6 bases). The V end lost 0 bases, the J end lost 5 bases, and 8 bases lay between the germline ends. Germline CDR1 is SGHRS and CDR2 is YFSETQ. This CDR3 has 13 amino acids. The CDR3: CASSLARGETQYF. The DNA of the CDR3 is TGCGCCAGCAGCTTGGCCAGGGGCGAGACCCAGTACTTC.

This clone was picked up a small number of times. The chain recombines TRBV10-3 with TRBJ1-1; tentatively, D is TRBD1 (5 bases). The CDR3 consists of 12 residues. In germline, CDR1 is ENHRY, CDR2 SYGVKD. The germline V and J ends were trimmed by 6 bases and 7 bases, with 12 bases remaining between them. The CDR3 sequence: CAISRVVNEAFF. As DNA, the CDR3 is TGTGCCATCAGCAGGGTGGTTAATGAAGCTTTCTTT.

As DNA, the CDR3 is TGTCCCCCGGTCGGGGAGGACGAGCAGTACTTC. The encoded protein is CPPVGEDEQYF. The rearrangement joins TRBV21-1 to TRBJ2-5; the tabulated D call, TRBD2, remains unverified against the DNA. The J call is uncertain, as TRBJ2-7 better fits the DNA end. TRBV21-1 is deemed a pseudogene. The CDR3 extends over 11 amino acids.

The chain recombines TRBV9 with TRBJ2-3; 13 bases are shared with TRBD2. This CDR3 has 18 residues. V gave up 7 bases and J gave up 0 bases; unmatched junction bases: 11. Germline V gives CDR1 SGDLS, CDR2 YYNGEE. CDR3 residues: CASSQPLAGGTSTDTQYF. The CDR3 bases are TGTGCCAGCTCCCAACCACTAGCGGGGGGGACTAGCACAGATACGCAGTATTTT. Full variable domain (remainder filled in from reference TRBV9 and TRBJ2-3): DSGVTQTPKHLITATGQRVTLRCSPRSGDLSVYWYQQSLDQGLQFLIQYYNGEERAKGNILERFSAQQFPDLHSELNLSSLELGDSALYFCASSQPLAGGTSTDTQYFGPGTRLTVL.

The chain recombines TRBV5-4 with TRBJ1-1; D is unresolved. Trimming took off 1 base at V and 1 base at J, with 11 bases between the two ends. There are 15 residues in the CDR3. The germline CDR1 and CDR2 sequences are SGHNT and YYREEE (reference sequence). In DNA form, the CDR3 reads TGTGCCAGCAGCTTGATTCTGTCAGAGAACACTGAAGCTTTCTTT. It is translated as CASSLILSENTEAFF.